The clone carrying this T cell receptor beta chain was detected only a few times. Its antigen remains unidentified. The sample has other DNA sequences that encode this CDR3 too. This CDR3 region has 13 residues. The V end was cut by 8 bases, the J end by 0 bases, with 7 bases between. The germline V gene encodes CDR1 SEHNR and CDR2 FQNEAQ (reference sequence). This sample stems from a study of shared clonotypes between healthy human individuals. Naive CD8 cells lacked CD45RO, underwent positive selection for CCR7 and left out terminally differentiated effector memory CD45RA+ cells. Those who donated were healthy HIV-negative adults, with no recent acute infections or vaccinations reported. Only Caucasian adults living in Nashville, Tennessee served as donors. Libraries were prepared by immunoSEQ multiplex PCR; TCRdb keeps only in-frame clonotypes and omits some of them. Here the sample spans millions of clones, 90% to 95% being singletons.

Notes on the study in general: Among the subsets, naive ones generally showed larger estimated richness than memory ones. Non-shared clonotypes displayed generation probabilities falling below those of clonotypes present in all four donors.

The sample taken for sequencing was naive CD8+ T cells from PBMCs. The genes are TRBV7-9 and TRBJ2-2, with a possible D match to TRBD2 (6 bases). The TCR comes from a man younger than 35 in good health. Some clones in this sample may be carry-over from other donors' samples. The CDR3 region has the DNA TGTGCCAGCCGGGGGTCGAACACCGGGGAGCTGTTTTTT. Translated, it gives CASRGSNTGELFF.